Presented here are 27 T cell receptor beta chains from one specimen sequenced in a study of a mutant IDH1 vaccine in newly diagnosed glioma. The time point here: week 35, safety follow-up. The vaccine gave 300 ug of a 20-mer mutant IDH1 peptide subcutaneously per dose. This table comes from immunoSEQ multiplex PCR, and its TCRdb copy is limited to in-frame clones, with some not included. The table shows tens of thousands of clones, with roughly 83% occurring only once. These receptors have no identified antigens. The sample was PBMCs, taken from a glioma patient whose treatment included an IDH1 peptide vaccine. The receptor set was obtained from a man between 18 and 29 years old with glioma.

V usage is TRBV7-9 and J usage is TRBJ2-7; D tentatively fits TRBD1 or TRBD2 (6 bases each). Germline assignment: CDR1 SEHNR and CDR2 FQNEAQ (reference sequence). Trimming cost V 4 bases and J 0 bases, with 16 bases left between them. This CDR3 has 16 residues. The chain's CDR3 is CASSSTEGGSSYEQYF. In DNA form, the CDR3 reads TGTGCCAGCAGCTCGACAGAGGGGGGTTCCTCCTACGAGCAGTACTTC.

The chain joins TRBV30 to TRBJ2-3; D is perhaps TRBD1 or TRBD2 (6 bases each). This CDR3 is 15 amino acids long. Germline loops: CDR1 GTSNPN, CDR2 SVGIG (reference sequence). The ends were cut back, 3 bases at V and 1 base at J, with 14 bases in the middle. Here the CDR3 reads CAWRRGVFRTDTQYF. DNA for the CDR3: TGTGCCTGGAGGAGGGGGGTATTTCGCACAGATACGCAGTATTTT.

This chain links TRBV4-3 with TRBJ2-3, with unresolved D. Between the trimmed V and J ends, which lost 1 base and 3 bases, there was a span of 11 bases. The CDR3 length is 15 residues. CDR1 and CDR2 (germline): LGHNA, YSLEER. CDR3 nucleotides: TGCGCCAGCAGCCAAGTGGTGGGAAAAACAGATACGCAGTATTTT. It specifies CASSQVVGKTDTQYF.

The count of this clone is one. The J gene is TRBJ1-2, the V gene TRBV6-5; D is perhaps TRBD1 (5 bases). This CDR3 has 13 amino acids. Per the germline V gene, CDR1 is MNHEY and CDR2 is SVGAGI. Trimming stripped 4 bases from V and 7 bases from J, with 13 bases between. In nucleotides, the CDR3 is TGTGCCAGCAGTTCTCGGACATCGGGTGGCTACACCTTC. Amino acids: CASSSRTSGGYTF.

This rearrangement joins TRBV9 to TRBJ1-2, with 7 positions matching TRBD1. The CDR3 length is 14 residues. V dropped 4 bases and J dropped 4; count of bases not matched to a gene: 7. Germline V gene data show CDR1 as SGDLS and CDR2 as YYNGEE. CDR3 sequence reads: CASSTTGVSYGYTF. CDR3 coding DNA: TGTGCCAGCAGCACCACAGGGGTCTCCTATGGCTACACCTTC.

V usage is TRBV5-4 and J usage is TRBJ1-1, with a weak D call TRBD1 (5 bases). The CDR3 runs 16 residues. Trimming took off 0 bases at V and 1 base at J, with 13 bases between the two ends. Germline V gene data show CDR1 as SGHNT and CDR2 as YYREEE (reference sequence). CDR3 residues: CASSLVGGSGNTEAFF. Written as DNA, the CDR3 is TGTGCCAGCAGCTTGGTGGGGGGATCGGGGAACACTGAAGCTTTCTTT.

V usage is TRBV4-2 and J usage is TRBJ2-1; TRBD2 might be the D (5 bases). Per the germline V gene, CDR1 is LGHNA and CDR2 is YNFKEQ. CDR3 length: 14 residues. V was pared by 1 base and J by 9 bases, with 13 bases between. The CDR3 bases are TGTGCCAGCAGCCAAGGTCCTGGTGGAGGTGAGCAGTTCTTC. It translates to CASSQGPGGGEQFF.

This clone was observed a single time. The chain employs TRBV11-2 and TRBJ1-1; 8 bases match TRBD1. CDR3 size: 15 residues. Looked up from germline, CDR1 is SGHAT and CDR2 is FQNNGV. Losses at the gene ends were 4 bases for V and 6 bases for J; bases not matched to a gene: 10. CDR3 loop: CASSSKQGVYAEAFF. The CDR3 nucleotides read TGTGCCAGCAGCTCGAAACAGGGGGTATACGCTGAAGCTTTCTTT.

The chain recombines TRBV5-1 with TRBJ2-6, with D hard to call. The germline V and J ends were trimmed by 3 bases and 0 bases, with 10 bases remaining between them. Germline V gene data show CDR1 as SGHRS and CDR2 as YFSETQ. This CDR3 spans 16 amino acids. CDR3 nucleotides: TGCGCCAGCAGCTGGCTGGACCCCTCTGGGGCCAACGTCCTGACTTTC. It specifies CASSWLDPSGANVLTF.

The chain combines TRBV15 with TRBJ2-7; 7 nucleotides match TRBD1. From germline, CDR1 is LNHNV and CDR2 YYDKDF (reference sequence). Unmatched junction bases numbered 13, after V lost 8 bases and J lost 3 bases. The CDR3 runs to 15 residues. The CDR3 reads CATGDGRGIFYEQYF. DNA of the CDR3: TGTGCCACCGGTGATGGCAGGGGGATTTTCTACGAGCAGTACTTC.

The chain joins TRBV25-1 to TRBJ1-1, with TRBD1 as a possible D gene (5 bases). Per germline, CDR1 MGHDK and CDR2 SYGVNS. This CDR3 has 16 amino acids. V was cut by 1 base and J by 2 bases, with 14 bases left in between. The CDR3 protein is CASSELQGWGNTEAFF. The CDR3 DNA reads as TGTGCCAGCAGTGAATTGCAGGGATGGGGAAACACTGAAGCTTTCTTT.

This sequence joins TRBV4-3 and TRBJ2-7, with D possibly matching TRBD2 (5 bases). The CDR3 length is 14 residues. Germline CDR1 is LGHNA and CDR2 is YSLEER. Trimming removed 3 bases at V and 2 bases at J, with 11 bases between. CDR3 sequence (DNA): TGCGCCAGCAGCCAGGACTTGGGAACCTACGAGCAGTACTTC. This sequence encodes CASSQDLGTYEQYF.

CDR3 DNA sequence: TGTGCCAGCAGGGGATTGAACAATCAGCCCCAGCATTTT. Translated, it gives CASRGLNNQPQHF. The rearrangement uses TRBV2 and TRBJ1-5; D is unresolved. In germline, CDR1 is SNHLY, CDR2 FYNNEI. Trimming left V 6 bases short and J 3 bases short, with 9 bases between. The CDR3 runs 13 residues. The variable domain in full, completed from reference TRBV2 and TRBJ1-5, reads EPEVTQTPSHQVTQMGQEVILRCVPISNHLYFYWYRQILGQKVEFLVSFYNNEISEKSEIFDDQFSVERPDGSNFTLKIRSTKLEDSAMYFCASRGLNNQPQHFGDGTRLSIL.

This clone was seen a handful of times. The chain recombines TRBV6-4 with TRBJ1-1; the D is unclear. Germline CDR1 is MRHNA and CDR2 is SNTAGT. This CDR3 is 15 amino acids long. The V end lost 0 bases, the J end lost 0 bases, and 8 bases lay between the germline ends. CDR3 coding DNA: TGTGCCAGCAGTGACTCCCCGGTCATGAACACTGAAGCTTTCTTT. Translated, it gives CASSDSPVMNTEAFF.

The chain recombines TRBV27 with TRBJ2-7, with 14 bases matching TRBD2. The germline CDR1 and CDR2 sequences are MNHEY and SMNVEV (reference sequence). Trimming at V came to 8 bases and at J to 3 bases, leaving 0 bases not matched to a gene. CDR3 length: 13 residues. The DNA of the CDR3 is TGTGCCAGCGGACTAGCGGGGGGCTACGAGCAGTACTTC. It encodes CASGLAGGYEQYF.

The genes are TRBV7-3 and TRBJ1-3; 7 bases line up with TRBD1. The J segment lost 0 bases and the V segment lost 4 bases, leaving 3 bases of the junction unmatched. Germline-derived CDR1 and CDR2 are SGHTA and FQGTGA. CDR3 size: 15 residues. The DNA of the CDR3 is TGTGCCAGCAGCTCCCAGGGGGGCTCTGGAAACACCATATATTTT. This sequence encodes CASSSQGGSGNTIYF.

V and J are TRBV19 and TRBJ2-4, with D hard to call. V was trimmed by 2 bases and J by 0 bases, leaving 14 bases between them. CDR3 size: 17 residues. CDR1 LNHDA and CDR2 SQIVND come from the germline V gene (reference sequence). DNA for the CDR3: TGTGCCAGTAGTATAACCCCTCATAGCCTAGCCAAAAACATTCAGTACTTC. This gives the protein CASSITPHSLAKNIQYF.

J is TRBJ1-1 and V is TRBV2; 10 bases match TRBD1. The CDR3 sequence is 13 residues long. Germline V gives CDR1 SNHLY, CDR2 FYNNEI. J lost 5 bases, V lost 8 bases, and 5 bases had no gene match. CDR3 protein: CASPGQGRTEAFF. In nucleotides, the CDR3 is TGTGCCAGCCCGGGACAGGGGCGTACTGAAGCTTTCTTT. Full variable domain (remainder filled in from reference TRBV2 and TRBJ1-1): EPEVTQTPSHQVTQMGQEVILRCVPISNHLYFYWYRQILGQKVEFLVSFYNNEISEKSEIFDDQFSVERPDGSNFTLKIRSTKLEDSAMYFCASPGQGRTEAFFGQGTRLTVV.

The rearrangement joins TRBV4-3 to TRBJ1-2; D not resolved. Germline CDR1 is LGHNA and CDR2 is YSLEER. Between the trimmed V and J ends, which lost 1 base and 0 bases, there was a span of 6 bases. The CDR3 runs 14 residues. CDR3 amino acids: CASSQARSNYGYTF. The CDR3 DNA follows: TGCGCCAGCAGCCAAGCCCGATCTAACTATGGCTACACCTTC.

The genes are TRBV5-6 and TRBJ2-1; D is perhaps TRBD2 (5 bases). The CDR3 loop spans 15 amino acids. Trimming pared 5 bases from V and 0 bases from J, leaving 12 bases between. The germline CDR1 and CDR2 sequences are SGHDT and YYEEEE. The CDR3 here is CASSIQTNSYNEQFF. For the CDR3, the DNA is TGTGCCAGCAGTATCCAGACTAACTCCTACAATGAGCAGTTCTTC.

A few counts support this clone. V and J are TRBV7-9 and TRBJ1-1; D is unresolved. From germline, CDR1 is SEHNR and CDR2 FQNEAQ (reference sequence). The CDR3 is 15 amino acids. V was pared by 3 bases and J by 5 bases, with 16 bases between. The CDR3 protein is CASSFSDLGGTEAFF. The CDR3 bases are TGTGCCAGCAGCTTCTCTGACTTAGGTGGTACTGAAGCTTTCTTT.

This chain connects TRBV19 to TRBJ1-2; unclear D gene. This CDR3 contains 14 residues. Germline lookup yields CDR1 LNHDA and CDR2 SQIVND (reference sequence). With 3 bases removed from V and 2 bases from J, the gap between germline ends came to 10 bases. The CDR3 nucleotides are TGTGCCAGTAGTATTTGGCAGGCAAACTATGGCTACACCTTC. This codes for CASSIWQANYGYTF.

V usage is TRBV27 and J usage is TRBJ2-2, with no clear D. The V gene lost 2 bases and the J gene lost 4 bases, with 5 bases spanning the gap. Germline-derived CDR1 and CDR2 are MNHEY and SMNVEV (reference sequence). The CDR3 sequence is 13 residues long. CDR3 DNA: TGTGCCAGCAGTTTAATAGGCACCGGGGAGCTGTTTTTT. This encodes CASSLIGTGELFF.

In this sample, this clone turned up once. The gene calls are TRBV6-5 and TRBJ1-2; 7 positions agree with TRBD1. The CDR3 is 13 residues long. The junction had 9 bases not matched to a gene; V was cut back by 6 bases and J by 8 bases. Per the germline V gene, CDR1 is MNHEY and CDR2 is SVGAGI. The CDR3 here is CASRLQGTKGYTF. The CDR3 DNA reads as TGTGCCAGCAGACTACAGGGGACTAAGGGCTACACCTTC.

This sequence joins TRBV6-6 and TRBJ2-7, with 7 bases that match TRBD1. Looked up from germline, CDR1 is MNHNY and CDR2 is SVGAGI (reference sequence). The CDR3 runs to 15 residues. V shed 6 bases, J shed 3 bases, and the junction held 11 bases outside the gene matches. The CDR3 is CASSDTGTVDYEQYF. The DNA of the CDR3 is TGTGCCAGCAGCGACACCGGGACAGTGGACTACGAGCAGTACTTC.

This sequence joins TRBV7-2 and TRBJ1-1, with a weak D call TRBD1 (5 bases). The V gene's germline CDR1 is SGHTA and CDR2 FQGNSA. The CDR3 covers 16 residues. V lost 2 bases, J lost 6 bases, and 19 bases lay in between. CDR3 region: CASSLKKGLKDSEAFF. CDR3 coding DNA: TGTGCCAGCAGCTTAAAGAAGGGGTTGAAAGACTCTGAAGCTTTCTTT.

The rearrangement links TRBV5-1 to TRBJ2-7; no definite D call. The V and J ends lost 0 bases and 5 bases respectively, with 21 bases between them. The length of the CDR3 is 17 residues. The germline gives CDR1 SGHRS, CDR2 YFSETQ. The CDR3 bases are TGCGCCAGCAGCTTGGCCTTTCCCCTTTTTGATCTCCACGAGCAGTACTTC. This codes for CASSLAFPLFDLHEQYF.